This TCR beta chain was recovered during a study of blood T cell repertoires in COVID-19. Whole-study context: Researchers got acute and convalescent COVID-19 samples from the United States, Italy and Spain. PBMCs, B-cell-depleted T cells, or T cells provided the cDNA or gDNA that made up the material.

Authors' analysis steps: Amplification of reference gene primers provided the estimated nucleated cell counts. The table came from immunoSEQ multiplex PCR; TCRdb's copy has only in-frame clones and leaves some out. V and J calls plus clone size are reproduced from that table; the DNA served to infer D and trimming. The data show 70,000 to 90,000 clones, with around nine tenths seen just once and 7% to 9% held by the top ten. Trimming left V 8 bases short and J 0 bases short, with 12 bases between. Germline V CDR1 and CDR2: MNHEY, SVGAGI. The CDR3 totals 14 residues. The sequenced sample was peripheral blood. The receptor comes from a man at least 80 years old with active or convalescent COVID-19. The chain employs TRBV6-5 and TRBJ2-3; D is unresolved. CDR3 coding DNA: TGTGCCAGCCGCGAGAGTACTAGCACAGATACGCAGTATTTT. It yields the protein CASRESTSTDTQYF.